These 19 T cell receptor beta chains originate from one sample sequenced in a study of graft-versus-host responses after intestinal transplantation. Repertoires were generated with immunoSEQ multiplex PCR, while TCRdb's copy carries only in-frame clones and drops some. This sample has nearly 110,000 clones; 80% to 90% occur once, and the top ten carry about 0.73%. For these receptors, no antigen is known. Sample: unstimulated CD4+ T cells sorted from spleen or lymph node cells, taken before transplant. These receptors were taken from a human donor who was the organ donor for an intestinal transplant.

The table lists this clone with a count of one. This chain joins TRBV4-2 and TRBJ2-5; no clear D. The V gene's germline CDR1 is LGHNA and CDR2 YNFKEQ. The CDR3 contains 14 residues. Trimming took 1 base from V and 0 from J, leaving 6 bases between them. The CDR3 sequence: CASSQALNQETQYF. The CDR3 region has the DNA TGTGCCAGCAGCCAAGCGCTGAACCAAGAGACCCAGTACTTC.

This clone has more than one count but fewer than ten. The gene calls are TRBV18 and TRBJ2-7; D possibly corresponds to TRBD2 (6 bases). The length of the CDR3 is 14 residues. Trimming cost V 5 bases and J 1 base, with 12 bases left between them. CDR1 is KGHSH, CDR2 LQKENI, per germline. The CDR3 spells CASSSRDLSYEQYF. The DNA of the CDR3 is TGTGCCAGCTCATCTAGGGACTTATCCTACGAGCAGTACTTC.

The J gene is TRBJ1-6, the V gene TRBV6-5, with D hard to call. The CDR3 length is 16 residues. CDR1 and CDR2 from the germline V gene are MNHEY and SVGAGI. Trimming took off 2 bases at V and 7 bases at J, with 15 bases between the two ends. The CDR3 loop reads CASSYTGRELNSPLHF. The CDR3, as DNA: TGTGCCAGCAGTTACACTGGGAGGGAACTCAATTCACCCCTCCACTTT.

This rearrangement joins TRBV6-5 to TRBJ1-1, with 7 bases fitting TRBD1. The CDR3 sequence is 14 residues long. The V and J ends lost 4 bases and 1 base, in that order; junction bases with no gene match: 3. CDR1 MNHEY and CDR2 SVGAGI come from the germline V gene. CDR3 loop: CASSSGGRNTEAFF. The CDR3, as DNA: TGTGCCAGCAGTTCAGGGGGTAGGAACACTGAAGCTTTCTTT.

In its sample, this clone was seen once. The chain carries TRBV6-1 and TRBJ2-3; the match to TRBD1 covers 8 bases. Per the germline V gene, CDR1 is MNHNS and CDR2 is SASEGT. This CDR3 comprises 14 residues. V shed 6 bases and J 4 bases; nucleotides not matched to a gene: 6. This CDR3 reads CASSADRDADTQYF. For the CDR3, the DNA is TGTGCCAGCAGCGCGGACAGGGACGCAGATACGCAGTATTTT.

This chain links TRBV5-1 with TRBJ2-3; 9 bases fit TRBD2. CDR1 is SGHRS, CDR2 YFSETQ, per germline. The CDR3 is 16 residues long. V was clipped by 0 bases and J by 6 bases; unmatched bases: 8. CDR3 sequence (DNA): TGCGCCAGCAGCTTGGCGGCGCGGGGGGGCCCCGATACGCAGTATTTT. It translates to CASSLAARGGPDTQYF. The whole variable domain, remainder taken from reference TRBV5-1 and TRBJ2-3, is KAGVTQTPRYLIKTRGQQVTLSCSPISGHRSVSWYQQTPGQGLQFLFEYFSETQRNKGNFPGRFSGRQFSNSRSEMNVSTLELGDSALYLCASSLAARGGPDTQYFGPGTRLTVL.

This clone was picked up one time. CDR3 DNA: TGTGCCAGCAGACAGACAGGGGCCAGCTCCTACGAGCAGTACTTC. This codes for CASRQTGASSYEQYF. The genes are TRBV6-1 and TRBJ2-7; 8 bases map to TRBD1. This CDR3 spans 15 amino acids. Germline CDR1 is MNHNS and CDR2 is SASEGT. The V gene end was trimmed by 6 bases and the J gene end by 0 bases; junction bases not matched to a gene: 7.

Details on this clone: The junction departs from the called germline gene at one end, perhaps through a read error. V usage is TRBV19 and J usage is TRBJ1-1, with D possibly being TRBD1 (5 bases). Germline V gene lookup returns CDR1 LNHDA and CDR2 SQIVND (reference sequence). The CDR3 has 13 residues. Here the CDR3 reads CASTPTANSEAFF. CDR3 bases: TGTGCCAGTACCCCGACAGCCAACAGTGAAGCTTTCTTT.

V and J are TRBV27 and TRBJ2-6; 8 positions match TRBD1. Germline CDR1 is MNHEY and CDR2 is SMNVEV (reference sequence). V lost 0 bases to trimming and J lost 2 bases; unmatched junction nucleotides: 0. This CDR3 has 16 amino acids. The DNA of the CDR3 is TGTGCCAGCAGTTTATCGACAGGGGCTGGGGCCAACGTCCTGACTTTC. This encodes CASSLSTGAGANVLTF.

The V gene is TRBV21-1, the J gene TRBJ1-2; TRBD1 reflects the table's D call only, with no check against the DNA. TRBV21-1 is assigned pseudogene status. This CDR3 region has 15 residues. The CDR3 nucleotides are TGTGCCAGCAGCAATTTGACAGGGGGGACGAAAGGCTACACCTTC. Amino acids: CASSNLTGGTKGYTF.

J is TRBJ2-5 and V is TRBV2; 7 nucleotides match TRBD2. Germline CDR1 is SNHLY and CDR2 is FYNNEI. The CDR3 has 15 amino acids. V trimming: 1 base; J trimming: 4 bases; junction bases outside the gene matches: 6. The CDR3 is CASSEVGLVRETQYF. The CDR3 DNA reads TGTGCCAGCAGTGAAGTAGGACTAGTCCGAGAGACCCAGTACTTC.

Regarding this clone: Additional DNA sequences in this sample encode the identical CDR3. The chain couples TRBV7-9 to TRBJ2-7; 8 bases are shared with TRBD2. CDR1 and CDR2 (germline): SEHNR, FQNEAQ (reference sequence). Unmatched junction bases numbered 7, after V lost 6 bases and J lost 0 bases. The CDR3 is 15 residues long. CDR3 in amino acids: CASSPSGTSSYEQYF. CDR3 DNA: TGTGCCAGCAGTCCTTCCGGGACTAGCTCCTACGAGCAGTACTTC.

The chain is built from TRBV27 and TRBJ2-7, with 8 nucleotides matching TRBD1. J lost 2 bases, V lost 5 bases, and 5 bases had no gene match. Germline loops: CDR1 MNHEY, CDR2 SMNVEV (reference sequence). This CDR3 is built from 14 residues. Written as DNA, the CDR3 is TGTGCCAGCAGTATGGGACAGGCACCCTACGAGCAGTACTTC. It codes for CASSMGQAPYEQYF.

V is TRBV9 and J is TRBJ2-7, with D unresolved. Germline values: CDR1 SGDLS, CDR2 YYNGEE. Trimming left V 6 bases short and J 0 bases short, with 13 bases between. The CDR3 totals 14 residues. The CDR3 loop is CASTPVGNSYEQYF. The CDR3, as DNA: TGTGCCAGCACCCCCGTGGGGAACTCCTACGAGCAGTACTTC.

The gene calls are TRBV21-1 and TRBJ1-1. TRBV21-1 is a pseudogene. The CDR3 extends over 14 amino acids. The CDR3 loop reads CASSFEDGNTEAFF. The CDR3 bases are TGTGCCAGCAGCTTTGAGGACGGGAACACTGAAGCTTTCTTT.

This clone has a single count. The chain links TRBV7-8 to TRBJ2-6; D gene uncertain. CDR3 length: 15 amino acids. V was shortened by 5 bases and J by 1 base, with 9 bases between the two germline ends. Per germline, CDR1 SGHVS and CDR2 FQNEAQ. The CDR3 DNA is TGTGCCAGCAGCGCACGAGGATCTGGGGCCAACGTCCTGACTTTC. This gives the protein CASSARGSGANVLTF.

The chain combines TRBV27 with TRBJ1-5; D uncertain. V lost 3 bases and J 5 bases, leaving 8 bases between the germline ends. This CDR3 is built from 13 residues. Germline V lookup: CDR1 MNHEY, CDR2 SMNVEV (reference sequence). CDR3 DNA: TGTGCCAGCAGTTTGAGATTGGATCAGCCCCAGCATTTT. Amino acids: CASSLRLDQPQHF.

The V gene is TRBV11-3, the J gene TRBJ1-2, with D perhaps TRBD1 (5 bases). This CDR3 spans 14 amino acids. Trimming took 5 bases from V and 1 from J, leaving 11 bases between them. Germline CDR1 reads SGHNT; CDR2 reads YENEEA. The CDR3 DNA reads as TGTGCCAGCAGCCCCAATCAGGGTAACTATGGCTACACCTTC. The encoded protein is CASSPNQGNYGYTF.

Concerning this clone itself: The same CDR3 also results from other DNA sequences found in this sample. CDR3 DNA sequence: TGCGCCAGCAATGACAGGGACTATGGCTACACCTTC. This sequence encodes CASNDRDYGYTF. The V and J genes are TRBV5-1 and TRBJ1-2, with 7 bases identical to TRBD1. Germline values: CDR1 SGHRS, CDR2 YFSETQ. This CDR3 comprises 12 residues. With 6 bases clipped from V and 3 bases from J, the junction kept 2 bases outside the gene matches. Together with reference TRBV5-1 and TRBJ1-2, the CDR3 gives the full variable domain: KAGVTQTPRYLIKTRGQQVTLSCSPISGHRSVSWYQQTPGQGLQFLFEYFSETQRNKGNFPGRFSGRQFSNSRSEMNVSTLELGDSALYLCASNDRDYGYTFGSGTRLTVV.